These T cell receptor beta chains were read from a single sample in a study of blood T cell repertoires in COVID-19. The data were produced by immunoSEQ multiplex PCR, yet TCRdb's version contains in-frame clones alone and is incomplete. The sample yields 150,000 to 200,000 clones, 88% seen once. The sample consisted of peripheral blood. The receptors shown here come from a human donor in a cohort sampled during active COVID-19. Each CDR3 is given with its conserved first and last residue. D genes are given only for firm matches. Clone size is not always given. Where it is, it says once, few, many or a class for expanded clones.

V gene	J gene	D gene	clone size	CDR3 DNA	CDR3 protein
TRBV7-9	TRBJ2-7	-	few	TGTGCCAGCAGCCACCGGACAGCTGGGGCAGCGGGGCCCTCCTACGAGCAGTACTTC	CASSHRTAGAAGPSYEQYF
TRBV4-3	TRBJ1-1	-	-	TGCGCCAGCAGCCAAGGACGGGGTTCCGAAGCTTTCTTT	CASSQGRGSEAFF
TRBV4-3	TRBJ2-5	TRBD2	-	TGCGCCAGCAGCCAAGTAGCTAGCGGGGTCGGAGAGACCCAGTACTTC	CASSQVASGVGETQYF
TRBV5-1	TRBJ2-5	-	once	TGCGCCAGCAGCTTGTGGCGGGGGCCCGACCAAGAGACCCAGTACTTC	CASSLWRGPDQETQYF
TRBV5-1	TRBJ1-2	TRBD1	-	TGCGCCAGCAGCCGTGACAGGGTAGAGAATGGCTACACCTTC	CASSRDRVENGYTF
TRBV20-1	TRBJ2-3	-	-	TGCAGTGCTCCAGGGCTGGATACGCAGTATTTT	CSAPGLDTQYF
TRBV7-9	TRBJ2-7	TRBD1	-	TGTGCCAGCAGCATACAGGGGGCCTACGAGCAGTACTTC	CASSIQGAYEQYF
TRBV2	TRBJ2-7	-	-	TGTGCCAGCAGTTTAACTATGGACAGATACGAGCAGTACTTC	CASSLTMDRYEQYF
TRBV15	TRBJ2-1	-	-	TGTGCCACCAGCAGGGGGCGGCAGGGGGGATACAATGAGCAGTTCTTC	CATSRGRQGGYNEQFF
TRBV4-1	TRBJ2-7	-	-	TGCGCCAGCAGGTCTCTTGGGGGCAACTACGAGCAGTACTTC	CASRSLGGNYEQYF
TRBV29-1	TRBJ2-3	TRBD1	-	TGCAGCGTCCAGGGGGCCACAGATACGCAGTATTTT	CSVQGATDTQYF
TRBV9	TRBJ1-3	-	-	TGTGCCAGCAGCTCTCGCCCGGGACAAGCCTCTGGAAACACCATATATTTT	CASSSRPGQASGNTIYF
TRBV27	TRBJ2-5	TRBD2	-	TGTGCCAGCAGTCACGGACTAGCGGGAGAAGAGACCCAGTACTTC	CASSHGLAGEETQYF
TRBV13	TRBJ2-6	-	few	TGTGCCAGCAGCACCACAGGGCCTGGGGCCAACGTCCTGACTTTC	CASSTTGPGANVLTF
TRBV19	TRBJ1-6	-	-	TGTGCCAGTAGTGGAGGACTAAACCCCCGCTCGAGCTCCTATAATTCACCCCTCCACTTT	CASSGGLNPRSSSYNSPLHF
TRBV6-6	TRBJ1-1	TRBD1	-	TGTGCCAGCAGCCGGGACAGGGTGGGGAACACTGAAGCTTTCTTT	CASSRDRVGNTEAFF
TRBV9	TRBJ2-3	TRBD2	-	TGTGCCAGCAGCACTACTAGCGACCTTACAGATACGCAGTATTTT	CASSTTSDLTDTQYF
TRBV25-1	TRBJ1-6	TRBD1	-	TGTGCCAGCCAAATCACGGGACAGGGGAGATCACCCCTCCACTTT	CASQITGQGRSPLHF
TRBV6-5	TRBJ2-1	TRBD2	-	TGTGCCAGCACGGGGGGTTTAAGCTACAATGAGCAGTTCTTC	CASTGGLSYNEQFF
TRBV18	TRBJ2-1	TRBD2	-	TGTGCCAGCTCAGCGACTAGCGGGCCCTACAATGAGCAGTTCTTC	CASSATSGPYNEQFF
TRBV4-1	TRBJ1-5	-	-	TGCGCCAGCAGCCAAGTTGAGGGGGGGATGGTTCAGCCCCAGCATTTT	CASSQVEGGMVQPQHF
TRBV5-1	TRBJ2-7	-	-	TGCGCCAGCAGCTTGGTCCGGGGATCCAACTACGAGCAGTACTTC	CASSLVRGSNYEQYF
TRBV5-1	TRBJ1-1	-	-	TGCGCCAGCAGCTTACAGGTGTGGAGTTACACTGAAGCTTTCTTT	CASSLQVWSYTEAFF
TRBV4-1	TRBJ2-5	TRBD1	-	TGCGCCAGCAGCCAACAAAGGGCTACAGGGGCCCTTCGGGAGACCCAGTACTTC	CASSQQRATGALRETQYF
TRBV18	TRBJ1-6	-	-	TGTGCCAGCTCGCCTTTAACAGGAAATAATTCACCCCTCCACTTT	CASSPLTGNNSPLHF
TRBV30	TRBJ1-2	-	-	TGTGCCTGTTGGGACACAGCTAACTATGGCTACACCTTC	CACWDTANYGYTF
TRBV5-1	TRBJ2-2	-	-	TGCGCCAGCAGCTTAGGACAGTTTGGCACCGGGGAGCTGTTTTTT	CASSLGQFGTGELFF
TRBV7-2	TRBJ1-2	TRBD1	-	TGTGCCAGCAGCTCTCAAGCCCCAACAGGGGACTATGGCTACACCTTC	CASSSQAPTGDYGYTF
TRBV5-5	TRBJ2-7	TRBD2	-	TGTGCCAGCAGCCAACGACTAGCCCTCTACGAGCAGTACTTC	CASSQRLALYEQYF
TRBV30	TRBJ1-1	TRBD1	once	TGTGCCTGGAGGGCAGAGACAGGGGGCGGCACTGAAGCTTTCTTT	CAWRAETGGGTEAFF
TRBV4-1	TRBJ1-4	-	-	TGCGCCAGCAGCCCCATGGGGACATCGTCTAATGAAAAACTGTTTTTT	CASSPMGTSSNEKLFF
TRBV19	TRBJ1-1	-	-	TGTGCCAGTAGTATAGCCCAGGGCCTGAGAGGGGGTGAAGCTTTCTTT	CASSIAQGLRGGEAFF
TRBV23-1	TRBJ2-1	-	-	TGCGCCAGCAGTCAATCCGTAGGCACAGGTAATGAGCAGTTCTTC	CASSQSVGTGNEQFF
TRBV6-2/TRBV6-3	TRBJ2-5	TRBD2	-	TGTGCCAGCAGTCACACTAGCGGGCAAGAGACCCAGTACTTC	CASSHTSGQETQYF
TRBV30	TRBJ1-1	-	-	TGTGCCTGGAGTGCACGGCGAGGCAGGGTGAATGAAGCTTTCTTT	CAWSARRGRVNEAFF
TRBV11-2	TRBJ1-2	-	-	TGTGCCAGCAGCCGCTCAGGGGTCGGGGGCTACACCTTC	CASSRSGVGGYTF
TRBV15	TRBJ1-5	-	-	TGTGCCACCAGGATCGACCGGGACCAGGGGAGTCAGCCCCAGCATTTT	CATRIDRDQGSQPQHF
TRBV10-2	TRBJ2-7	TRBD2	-	TGCGCCAGCAGTGCTAGCGGGGGGGCCTACGAGCAGTACTTC	CASSASGGAYEQYF
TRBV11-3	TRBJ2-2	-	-	TGTGCCAGCAGCCAGACAGGGGAGGGACGAGGAAGGGGGGAGCTGTTTTTT	CASSQTGEGRGRGELFF
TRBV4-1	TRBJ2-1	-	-	TGCGCCAGCAGCCCTCCCGTCCCCAATGAGCAGTTCTTC	CASSPPVPNEQFF
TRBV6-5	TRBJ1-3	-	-	TGTGCCAGCAGTTTATTGCGGGATGGAAACACCATATATTTT	CASSLLRDGNTIYF
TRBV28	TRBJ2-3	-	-	TGTGCCAGCAGTTCTCCTAGCGTCCCAGATACGCAGTATTTT	CASSSPSVPDTQYF
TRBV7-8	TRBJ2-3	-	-	TGTGCCAGCAGCTTGAGACAGCGACAATCTAGGACAGATACGCAGTATTTT	CASSLRQRQSRTDTQYF
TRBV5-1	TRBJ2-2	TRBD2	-	TGCGCCAGCAGCGCCGGAACTAGCGGGGGGGCCAACGGGGAGCTGTTTTTT	CASSAGTSGGANGELFF
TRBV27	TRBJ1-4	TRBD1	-	TGTGCCAGCAGCTCGACAGGGGGGTTCGAAAAACTGTTTTTT	CASSSTGGFEKLFF
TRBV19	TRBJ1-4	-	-	TGTGCCAGCCGGACCAGGGCAACTAATGAAAAACTGTTTTTT	CASRTRATNEKLFF
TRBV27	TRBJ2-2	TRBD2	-	TGTGCCAGCAGTTTATCTAGCGGGGGACTGGGCACCGGGGAGCTGTTTTTT	CASSLSSGGLGTGELFF
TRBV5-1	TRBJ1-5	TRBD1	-	TGCGCCAGCAGCCCGGGACAGCCCAATCAGCCCCAGCATTTT	CASSPGQPNQPQHF
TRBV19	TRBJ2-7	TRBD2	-	TGTGCCAGTAGTATAGGGAGCGGGAGAATCTACGAGCAGTACTTC	CASSIGSGRIYEQYF
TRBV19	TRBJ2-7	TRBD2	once	TGTGCCAGTAGTATTGACGGGGGGGTCTACGAGCAGTACTTC	CASSIDGGVYEQYF
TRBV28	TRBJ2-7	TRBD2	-	TGTGCCAGCATGGGAGCGGGAGGGAGGTACGAGCAGTACTTC	CASMGAGGRYEQYF
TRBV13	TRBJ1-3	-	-	TGTGCCAGCAGCTTAATGGGCAGGGAAAAAAATGGAAACACCATATATTTT	CASSLMGREKNGNTIYF
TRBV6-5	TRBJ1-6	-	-	TGTGCCAGCAGGTCAACAGGGAAATCACCCCTCCACTTT	CASRSTGKSPLHF
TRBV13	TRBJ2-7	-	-	TGTGCCAGCAGCCAACGAGGACTTGTCTACGAGCAGTACTTC	CASSQRGLVYEQYF
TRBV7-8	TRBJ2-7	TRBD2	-	TGTGCCAGCAGCTACCCCTCCCAGACTAGCCAACCGGGGGAGCAGTACTTC	CASSYPSQTSQPGEQYF
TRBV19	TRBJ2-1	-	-	TGTGCCAGTAGTATAGTTCCGAGGACAGCCTACAATGAGCAGTTCTTC	CASSIVPRTAYNEQFF
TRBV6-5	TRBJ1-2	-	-	TGTGCCAGCAGCTCATTCACAAAAGGCTACACCTTC	CASSSFTKGYTF